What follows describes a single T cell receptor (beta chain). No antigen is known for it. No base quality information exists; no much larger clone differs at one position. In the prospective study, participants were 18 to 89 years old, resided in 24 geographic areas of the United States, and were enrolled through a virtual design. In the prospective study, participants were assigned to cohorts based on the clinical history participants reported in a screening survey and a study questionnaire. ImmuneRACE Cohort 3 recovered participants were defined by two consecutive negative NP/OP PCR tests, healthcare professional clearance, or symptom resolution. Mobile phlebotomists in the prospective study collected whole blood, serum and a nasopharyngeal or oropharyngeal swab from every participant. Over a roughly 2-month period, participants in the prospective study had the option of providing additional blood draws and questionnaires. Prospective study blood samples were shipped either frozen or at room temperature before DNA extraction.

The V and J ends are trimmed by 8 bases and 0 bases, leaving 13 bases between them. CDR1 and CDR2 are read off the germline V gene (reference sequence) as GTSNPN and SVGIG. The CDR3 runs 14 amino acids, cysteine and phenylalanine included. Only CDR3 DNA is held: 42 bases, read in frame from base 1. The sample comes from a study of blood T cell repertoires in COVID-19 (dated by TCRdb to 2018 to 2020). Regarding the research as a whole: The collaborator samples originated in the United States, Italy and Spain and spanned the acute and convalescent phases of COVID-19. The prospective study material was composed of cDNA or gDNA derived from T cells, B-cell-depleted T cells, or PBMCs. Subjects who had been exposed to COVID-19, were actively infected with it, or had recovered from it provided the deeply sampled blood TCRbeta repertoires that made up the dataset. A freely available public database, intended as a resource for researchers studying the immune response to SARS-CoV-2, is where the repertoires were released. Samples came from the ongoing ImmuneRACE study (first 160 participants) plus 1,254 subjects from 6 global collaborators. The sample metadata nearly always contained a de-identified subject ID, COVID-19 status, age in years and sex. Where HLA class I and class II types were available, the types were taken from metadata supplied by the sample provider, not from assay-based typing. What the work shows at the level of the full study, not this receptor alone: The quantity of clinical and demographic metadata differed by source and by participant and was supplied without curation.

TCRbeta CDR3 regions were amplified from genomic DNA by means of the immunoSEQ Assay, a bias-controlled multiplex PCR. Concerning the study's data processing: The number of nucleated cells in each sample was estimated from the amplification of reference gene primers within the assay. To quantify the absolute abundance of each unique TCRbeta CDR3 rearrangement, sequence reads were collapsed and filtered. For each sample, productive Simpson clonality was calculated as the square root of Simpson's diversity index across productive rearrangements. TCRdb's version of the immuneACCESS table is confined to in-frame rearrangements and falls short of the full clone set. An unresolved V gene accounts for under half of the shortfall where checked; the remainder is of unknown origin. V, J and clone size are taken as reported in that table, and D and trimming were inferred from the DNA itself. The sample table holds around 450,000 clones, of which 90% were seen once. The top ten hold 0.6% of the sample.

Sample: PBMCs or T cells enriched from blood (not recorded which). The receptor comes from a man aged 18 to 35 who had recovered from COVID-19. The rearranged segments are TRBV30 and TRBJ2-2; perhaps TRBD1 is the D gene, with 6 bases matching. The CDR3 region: CAGRTDTNTGELFF. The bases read TGTGCCGGACGGACAGACACGAACACCGGGGAGCTGTTTTTT. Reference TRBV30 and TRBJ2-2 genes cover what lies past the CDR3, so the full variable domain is SQTIHQWPATLVQPVGSPLSLECTVEGTSNPNLYWYRQAAGRGLQLLFYSVGIGQISSEVPQNLSASRPQDRQFILSSKKLLLSDSGFYLCAGRTDTNTGELFFGEGSRLTVL.